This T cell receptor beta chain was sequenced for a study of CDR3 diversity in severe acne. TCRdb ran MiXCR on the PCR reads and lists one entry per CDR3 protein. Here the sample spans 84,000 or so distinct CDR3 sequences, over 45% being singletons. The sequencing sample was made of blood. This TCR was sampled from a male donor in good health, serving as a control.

The CDR3 coding sequence is TGCGCCAGCAGCCCGCCGACAGGGGGAGTCTACGAGCAGTACTTC. It translates to CASSPPTGGVYEQYF. The genes are TRBV4-1 and TRBJ2-7; 9 bases fit TRBD1. V lost 4 bases, J lost 3 bases, and 7 bases stayed unmatched. The CDR3 has 15 residues. Germline V CDR1 and CDR2: MGHRA, YSYEKL.